A single sample gave rise to the 6 T cell receptor beta chains below, sequenced in a study of T cell repertoires in cytomegalovirus infection. TCRdb re-called the reads through MiXCR, storing one row per CDR3 protein. The sample includes roughly 720,000 distinct CDR3 sequences, 35% to 45% of them seen just once. Material: PBMCs. Source of these receptors: a human donor in good health (CMV status not recorded). Some clones in this sample may be carry-over from other donors' samples.

As for this clonotype: One end of the junction fails to match germline, which may point to a read error. The rearrangement joins TRBV6-8 to TRBJ2-7; 9 nucleotides agree with TRBD1. Germline CDR1 is MNHGY and CDR2 is SAAAGT. The CDR3 loop spans 16 amino acids. CDR3 nucleotide sequence: TGTGACAGCAGTTACTCGCGGACAGGGGACTCCTACGAGCAGTACTTC. Its translation: CDSSYSRTGDSYEQYF.

The genes are TRBV7-8 and TRBJ2-7; 13 bases are shared with TRBD2. V dropped 5 bases and J dropped 7; count of bases not matched to a gene: 11. This CDR3 contains 16 residues. CDR1 SGHVS and CDR2 FQNEAQ come from the germline V gene. The CDR3 DNA follows: TGTGCCAGCAGCAACGGACTAGCGGGAGTTGTAGAAGAGCAGTACTTC. This encodes CASSNGLAGVVEEQYF. The whole variable domain, filled in from reference TRBV7-8 and TRBJ2-7, reads GAGVSQSPRYKVAKRGQDVALRCDPISGHVSLFWYQQALGQGPEFLTYFQNEAQLDKSGLPSDRFFAERPEGSVSTLKIQRTQQEDSAVYLCASSNGLAGVVEEQYFGPGTRLTVT.

This clonotype was observed at least ten times. This chain links TRBV6-5 with TRBJ1-1; no firm D call. V was clipped by 2 bases and J by 0 bases, with 4 bases between them. From germline, CDR1 is MNHEY and CDR2 SVGAGI. This CDR3 is 13 amino acids long. The CDR3 protein is CASSYLMNTEAFF. The CDR3 coding sequence is TGTGCCAGCAGTTACCTCATGAACACTGAAGCTTTCTTT.

At least ten counts were recorded for this clonotype. The chain combines TRBV7-2 with TRBJ2-1; the match to TRBD2 covers 9 bases. CDR1 is SGHTA, CDR2 FQGNSA, per germline. The CDR3 runs to 16 residues. Trimming at V came to 2 bases and at J to 6 bases, leaving 8 bases not matched to a gene. Written as DNA, the CDR3 is TGTGCCAGCAGCTTAAGGCGGGGGGGGTTCTTCAATGAGCAGTTCTTC. Protein sequence: CASSLRRGGFFNEQFF. Combining the CDR3 with reference TRBV7-2 and TRBJ2-1 gives the whole variable domain GAGVSQSPSNKVTEKGKDVELRCDPISGHTALYWYRQSLGQGLEFLIYFQGNSAPDKSGLPSDRFSAERTGGSVSTLTIQRTQQEDSAVYLCASSLRRGGFFNEQFFGPGTRLTVL.

The CDR3 DNA sequence: TGTGCCAGCTCACCGACTCCGGGACAGGGGACTGACTACGAGCAGTACTTC. Translation: CASSPTPGQGTDYEQYF. V gene TRBV18 combines with J gene TRBJ2-7; 10 positions agree with TRBD1. Germline loops: CDR1 KGHSH, CDR2 LQKENI. J gave up 3 bases and V 3 bases, and 11 bases lay outside the gene matches. The CDR3 loop spans 17 amino acids.

This chain connects TRBV5-8 to TRBJ2-5; TRBD2 might be the D (7 bases). This CDR3 is 16 amino acids long. Germline V gene lookup returns CDR1 SGHTS and CDR2 YDEGEE. V lost 2 bases and J lost 4, with 18 bases in between. The CDR3 sequence is CASSLGLVGTRETQYF. CDR3 DNA sequence: TGTGCCAGCAGCTTAGGACTAGTCGGGACAAGAGAGACCCAGTACTTC.